These 26 T cell receptor beta chains originate from one sample sequenced in a study of cytomegalovirus exposure and HLA in healthy donors (dated by TCRdb to about 2017). The library was generated by the immunoSEQ multiplex PCR assay. Held by TCRdb, this immuneACCESS table contains in-frame sequences only and omits some clones. Under half of the omission traces to an unresolved V gene where checked; the cause of the rest is unknown. This sample has 300,000 to 350,000 clones in its table, and around 90% of those were observed once. The ten top clones hold around 0.91% of the sample. The sample consisted of PBMCs. Receptor source: a man in his thirties or forties in good health and CMV-seronegative.

This chain uses TRBV20-1 with TRBJ1-2, with D perhaps matching TRBD1 (6 bases). Germline V CDR1 and CDR2: DFQATT, SNEGSKA (reference sequence). The CDR3 contains 11 residues. The CDR3 sequence: CSLQGRYGYTF. In DNA form, the CDR3 reads TGCAGCCTGCAGGGGAGATATGGCTACACCTTC.

In its sample, this clone was seen once. The V call is TRBV15, the J call TRBJ2-1; possible D gene TRBD1, 5 bases. V dropped 0 bases and J dropped 0 bases, with 6 bases sitting between them. CDR1 is LNHNV, CDR2 YYDKDF, per germline (reference sequence). The length of the CDR3 is 15 residues. This CDR3 is CATSREGVSYNEQFF. CDR3 nucleotides: TGTGCCACCAGCAGAGAAGGGGTCTCCTACAATGAGCAGTTCTTC. Full variable domain (remainder filled in from reference TRBV15 and TRBJ2-1): DAMVIQNPRYQVTQFGKPVTLSCSQTLNHNVMYWYQQKSSQAPKLLFHYYDKDFNNEADTPDNFQSRRPNTSFCFLDIRSPGLGDTAMYLCATSREGVSYNEQFFGPGTRLTVL.

This chain links TRBV11-2 with TRBJ2-5, with TRBD1 identical over 10 bases. The trim removed 1 base at V and 4 bases at J, leaving 9 bases unmatched. The germline CDR1 and CDR2 sequences are SGHAT and FQNNGV. This CDR3 is 17 amino acids long. DNA of the CDR3: TGTGCCAGCAGCTTAGGGGTTGGGACAGGGGTAGGAGAGACCCAGTACTTC. This gives the protein CASSLGVGTGVGETQYF.

With respect to this clone: An end of the junction does not agree with germline; a read error may underlie this. The chain is built from TRBV4-1 and TRBJ1-1; perhaps TRBD1 as D (5 bases). The CDR3 extends over 14 amino acids. Germline V CDR1 and CDR2: MGHRA, YSYEKL. The CDR3 here is CASSQGPRGSGAFF. The CDR3 coding sequence is TGCGCCAGCAGTCAAGGACCGCGGGGGAGTGGAGCTTTCTTT.

This rearrangement joins TRBV7-8 to TRBJ2-1, with 9 bases aligning to TRBD2. Unmatched junction bases numbered 32, after V lost 5 bases and J lost 9 bases. CDR1 and CDR2 from the germline V gene are SGHVS and FQNEAQ. The CDR3 covers 22 residues. In DNA form, the CDR3 reads TGTGCCAGCAGCCCCCCGGGATTAGTAGCGGGGGCGCCAGACACACAAACGGGTGAGCAGTTCTTC. This translates into CASSPPGLVAGAPDTQTGEQFF.

This clone turned up a few times. The chain recombines TRBV18 with TRBJ1-5; D not resolved. This CDR3 has 14 amino acids. The V end lost 3 bases, the J end lost 3 bases, and 9 bases lay between the germline ends. Germline V CDR1 and CDR2: KGHSH, LQKENI. The chain's CDR3 is CASSPGGYNQPQHF. DNA of the CDR3: TGTGCCAGCTCACCGGGAGGATACAATCAGCCCCAGCATTTT.

This sequence joins TRBV4-3 and TRBJ1-4; D may be TRBD1 (6 bases). Per germline, CDR1 LGHNA and CDR2 YSLEER. The CDR3 is made up of 16 amino acids. V dropped 0 bases and J dropped 8 bases, with 16 bases sitting between them. The CDR3 nucleotides read TGCGCCAGCAGCCAAGATCGTGCAGGGGCGCGAGAAAAACTGTTTTTT. This encodes CASSQDRAGAREKLFF.

The chain employs TRBV4-3 and TRBJ2-2, with D perhaps TRBD2 (5 bases). Germline V gene lookup returns CDR1 LGHNA and CDR2 YSLEER. This CDR3 has 14 residues. V lost 6 bases to trimming and J lost 3 bases, with 11 bases between them. CDR3 protein: CASREVLDTGELFF. CDR3 nucleotides: TGCGCCAGCAGGGAGGTCCTAGACACCGGGGAGCTGTTTTTT.

The V and J genes are TRBV20-1 and TRBJ1-1; a weak D match, TRBD1 (6 bases). CDR1 and CDR2 (germline): DFQATT, SNEGSKA (reference sequence). The CDR3 runs to 11 residues. V lost 7 bases and J 5 bases, leaving 11 bases between the germline ends. CDR3 in amino acids: CSVLRGTEAFF. The DNA for the CDR3 is TGCAGTGTTCTCAGGGGTACTGAAGCTTTCTTT.

V and J are TRBV27 and TRBJ1-5, with D hard to call. The CDR3 is 15 amino acids. V was shortened by 0 bases and J by 6 bases, with 12 bases between the two germline ends. CDR1 MNHEY and CDR2 SMNVEV come from the germline V gene (reference sequence). CDR3 in amino acids: CASSLSSEFPQPQHF. For the CDR3, the DNA is TGTGCCAGCAGTTTATCGTCCGAGTTCCCTCAGCCCCAGCATTTT.

This clone has more than one count but fewer than ten. The chain has TRBV10-1 and TRBJ2-7; tentative D call: TRBD1 (6 bases). Germline V lookup: CDR1 WNHNN, CDR2 SYGVQD (reference sequence). V gave up 2 bases and J gave up 6 bases, with 11 bases separating them. The CDR3 sequence is 13 residues long. This chain's CDR3 is CASSESPGAEQYF. CDR3 nucleotide sequence: TGCGCCAGCAGTGAGAGTCCAGGGGCCGAGCAGTACTTC.

For the CDR3, the DNA is TGTGCCAGCAGCCCCCTTACAGAGTACACTGAAGCTTTCTTT. It encodes CASSPLTEYTEAFF. The rearrangement joins TRBV5-5 to TRBJ1-1; D uncertain. V lost 4 bases to trimming and J lost 3 bases, with 13 bases between them. In germline, CDR1 is SGHKS, CDR2 YYEKEE (reference sequence). This CDR3 comprises 14 residues. Drawing the rest from reference TRBV5-5 and TRBJ1-1, the complete variable domain is DAGVTQSPTHLIKTRGQQVTLRCSPISGHKSVSWYQQVLGQGPQFIFQYYEKEERGRGNFPDRFSARQFPNYSSELNVNALLLGDSALYLCASSPLTEYTEAFFGQGTRLTVV.

The chain employs TRBV9 and TRBJ2-2, with 8 bases identical to TRBD2. This CDR3 is built from 12 residues. Germline lookup yields CDR1 SGDLS and CDR2 YYNGEE. V lost 10 bases and J lost 6; bases outside the gene matches: 5. The CDR3 region is CAGGGSPGELFF. The DNA of the CDR3 is TGTGCCGGCGGGGGGAGCCCCGGGGAGCTGTTTTTT.

V gene TRBV7-9 combines with J gene TRBJ2-5, with TRBD2 matching 12 bases. This CDR3 is built from 16 residues. The germline gives CDR1 SEHNR, CDR2 FQNEAQ (reference sequence). With 5 bases clipped from V and 5 bases from J, the junction kept 9 bases outside the gene matches. CDR3 nucleotides: TGTGCCAGCAGCCCGGGACTAGCGGGCCGAATTGAGACCCAGTACTTC. Its translation: CASSPGLAGRIETQYF.

The chain recombines TRBV25-1 with TRBJ1-4; a possible D gene is TRBD1 (6 bases). V lost 0 bases to trimming and J lost 11 bases, with 16 bases between them. The germline V gene encodes CDR1 MGHDK and CDR2 SYGVNS. The CDR3 is made up of 15 amino acids. The CDR3 bases are TGTGCCAGCAGTGAATACTGGGGGCTGGATGGGAAACTGTTTTTT. Residues: CASSEYWGLDGKLFF.

The chain links TRBV14 to TRBJ1-1, with 10 bases that match TRBD1. Losses at the gene ends were 4 bases for V and 11 bases for J; bases not matched to a gene: 10. The CDR3 consists of 14 residues. Germline loops: CDR1 SGHDN, CDR2 FVKESK. The CDR3 region has the DNA TGTGCCAGCAGCCCCCGGGGGGACAGGGGTGACGCTTTCTTT. Translation: CASSPRGDRGDAFF. Full variable domain (missing parts from reference TRBV14 and TRBJ1-1): EAGVTQFPSHSVIEKGQTVTLRCDPISGHDNLYWYRRVMGKEIKFLLHFVKESKQDESGMPNNRFLAERTGGTYSTLKVQPAELEDSGVYFCASSPRGDRGDAFFGQGTRLTVV.

CDR3 sequence (DNA): TGTGCCAGTAGTATAGGGGCTTACAATGAGCAGTTCTTC. Protein: CASSIGAYNEQFF. This chain joins TRBV19 and TRBJ2-1; D not resolved. Per germline, CDR1 LNHDA and CDR2 SQIVND (reference sequence). Trimming shortened V by 1 base and J by 4 bases, and 5 bases separated the two germline ends. The CDR3 runs to 13 residues. The entire variable domain, with the rest obtained from reference TRBV19 and TRBJ2-1, is as follows: DGGITQSPKYLFRKEGQNVTLSCEQNLNHDAMYWYRQDPGQGLRLIYYSQIVNDFQKGDIAEGYSVSREKKESFPLTVTSAQKNPTAFYLCASSIGAYNEQFFGPGTRLTVL.

V usage is TRBV18 and J usage is TRBJ2-7; 7 bases match TRBD1. The J segment lost 0 bases and the V segment lost 4 bases, leaving 3 bases of the junction unmatched. Germline V gives CDR1 KGHSH, CDR2 LQKENI. This CDR3 region has 14 residues. The CDR3 coding sequence is TGTGCCAGCTCACGACAGGGTAGCTCCTACGAGCAGTACTTC. Its translation: CASSRQGSSYEQYF.

The J gene is TRBJ2-7, the V gene TRBV12-2; the table gives TRBD1 as D, unverified against the DNA. TRBV12-2 corresponds to a pseudogene. There are 15 residues in the CDR3. The CDR3 DNA reads TGTGCAAGTCGCGGTAAACGGCAGGGCTATTACGAGCAGTACTTC. Translating gives CASRGKRQGYYEQYF.

This clone appeared a few times. The chain is built from TRBV5-1 and TRBJ2-2; no clear D. From germline, CDR1 is SGHRS and CDR2 YFSETQ. The CDR3 covers 11 residues. Deletions cut 3 bases from V and 5 bases from J, with 2 bases between. The CDR3 protein is CASSSTGELFF. CDR3 coding DNA: TGCGCCAGCAGCTCAACCGGGGAGCTGTTTTTT.

This clone has only a few counts. The V and J genes are TRBV4-2 and TRBJ1-2; tentative D call: TRBD1 (6 bases). The CDR3 covers 13 residues. Deletions cut 2 bases from V and 2 bases from J, with 6 bases between. CDR1 is LGHNA and CDR2 is YNFKEQ in the germline V gene. The CDR3 nucleotides are TGTGCCAGCAGCCAAACAGGGAACTATGGCTACACCTTC. This sequence encodes CASSQTGNYGYTF.

The rearrangement uses TRBV6-5 and TRBJ1-2; a weak D match, TRBD1 (6 bases). V was clipped by 0 bases and J by 8 bases, with 13 bases between them. Per germline, CDR1 MNHEY and CDR2 SVGAGI. The CDR3 contains 14 residues. The CDR3, as DNA: TGTGCCAGCAGTTACTCGACCAGGGGTAGCGGCTACACCTTC. It codes for CASSYSTRGSGYTF.

CDR3 nucleotides: TGTGCCAGCAGTTACTCGAACAGTAACACTGAAGCTTTCTTT. As protein: CASSYSNSNTEAFF. V gene TRBV6-5 combines with J gene TRBJ1-1, with D unresolved. Germline V gene sequence: CDR1 MNHEY, CDR2 SVGAGI. The length of the CDR3 is 14 residues. With 0 bases removed from V and 2 bases from J, the gap between germline ends came to 7 bases.

The CDR3 DNA is TGTGCCAGCCTCCGGTCCGGGACAGGGATGACTGAAGCTTTCTTT. Protein product: CASLRSGTGMTEAFF. This chain links TRBV18 with TRBJ1-1, with 9 nucleotides matching TRBD1. With V trimmed by 8 bases and J by 5 bases, 12 bases remained unmatched. Germline V gives CDR1 KGHSH, CDR2 LQKENI. The CDR3 extends over 15 amino acids. Together with reference TRBV18 and TRBJ1-1, the CDR3 gives the full variable domain: NAGVMQNPRHLVRRRGQEARLRCSPMKGHSHVYWYRQLPEEGLKFMVYLQKENIIDESGMPKERFSAEFPKEGPSILRIQQVVRGDSAAYFCASLRSGTGMTEAFFGQGTRLTVV.

This chain joins TRBV7-2 and TRBJ1-6; maybe TRBD1 (6 bases). With 0 bases removed from V and 6 bases from J, the gap between germline ends came to 12 bases. The CDR3 has 16 amino acids. Germline V gives CDR1 SGHTA, CDR2 FQGNSA. The CDR3 spells CASSLAGAGLNSPLHF. The CDR3 region has the DNA TGTGCCAGCAGCTTAGCGGGGGCAGGTCTTAATTCACCCCTCCACTTT.

This clone occurred once. The V gene is TRBV7-9, the J gene TRBJ1-3; tentatively, D is TRBD1 (6 bases). Germline CDR1 and CDR2: SEHNR and FQNEAQ (reference sequence). The V end was cut by 5 bases, the J end by 3 bases, with 23 bases between. The length of the CDR3 is 18 residues. The CDR3 DNA is TGTGCCAGCAGCCGCCAGGGGACCGCGTCAACCTTTGGAAACACCATATATTTT. Translation: CASSRQGTASTFGNTIYF.